This T cell receptor (beta chain) stems from a study of cytomegalovirus exposure and HLA in healthy donors. Overall study results and limits: There were some public TCRs occurring in many donors, but most TCR sequences were rare. Subsequent analysis found a tendency for first-cohort TCR clusters to co-occur within the 90 to 150 validation repertoires.

CDR3 length: 14 residues. In germline, CDR1 is SGHTS, CDR2 YDEGEE. V was clipped by 4 bases and J by 5 bases, with 15 bases between them. This table comes from immunoSEQ multiplex PCR, and its TCRdb copy is limited to in-frame clones, with some not included. The data contain 55,000 to 70,000 clones, around 94% of them singletons. Of note for this clone: Its antigen remains unknown.

Sequencing was performed on PBMCs. The genes are TRBV5-8 and TRBJ1-1; D remains ambiguous. The source is a man aged 18 to 30 in good health and CMV-seronegative. The CDR3 protein is CASSPGAASTEAFF. The DNA for the CDR3 is TGTGCCAGCAGCCCGGGAGCTGCTTCGACTGAAGCTTTCTTT.